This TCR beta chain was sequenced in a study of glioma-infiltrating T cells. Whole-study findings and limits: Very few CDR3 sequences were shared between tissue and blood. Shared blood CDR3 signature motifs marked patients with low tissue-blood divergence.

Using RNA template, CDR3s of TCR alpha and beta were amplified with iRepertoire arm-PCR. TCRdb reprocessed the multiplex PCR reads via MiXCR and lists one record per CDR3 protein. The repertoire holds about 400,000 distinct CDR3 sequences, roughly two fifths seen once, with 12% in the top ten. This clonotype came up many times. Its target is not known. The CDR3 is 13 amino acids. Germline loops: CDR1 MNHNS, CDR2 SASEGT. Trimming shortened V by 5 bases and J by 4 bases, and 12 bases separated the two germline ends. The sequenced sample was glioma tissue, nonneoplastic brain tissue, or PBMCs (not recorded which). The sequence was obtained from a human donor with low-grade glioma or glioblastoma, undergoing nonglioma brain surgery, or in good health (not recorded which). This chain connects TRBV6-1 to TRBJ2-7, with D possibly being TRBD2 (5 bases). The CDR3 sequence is CASSYVPGYEQYF. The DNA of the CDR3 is TGTGCCAGCAGTTATGTCCCGGGGTACGAGCAGTACTTC.